The present T cell receptor (beta chain) was sequenced within a study of chronic HIV infection and antiretroviral therapy. TCRdb re-called the 5' RACE reads through MiXCR, storing one row per CDR3 protein. Among some 37,000 distinct CDR3 sequences listed, about 8.1% were seen once. Germline V CDR1 and CDR2: DFQATT, SNEGSKA (reference sequence). The CDR3 extends over 15 amino acids. Deletions cut 3 bases from V and 2 bases from J, with 13 bases between. The TCR sequence derives from an adult who had HIV and had not received antiretroviral therapy, or was an uninfected healthy control (not recorded which). The V and J genes are TRBV20-1 and TRBJ2-2; perhaps TRBD2 as D (5 bases). Source material: peripheral blood. The DNA for the CDR3 is TGCAGTGCTAGGGGCGGACGGACTAACACCGGGGAGCTGTTTTTT. Translated: CSARGGRTNTGELFF.